The present entry profiles one T cell receptor (beta chain) with its context. Its specific antigen is unknown. Base qualities are not at hand, and no much larger clone is one base apart. The cysteine opens and the phenylalanine closes a CDR3 of 12 amino acids. Kept here is only the CDR3 DNA, which spans 36 bases and is read in frame from base 1. CDR1 and CDR2 were assigned from the germline V gene as SQVTM and ANQGSEA. Library preparation employed the immunoSEQ multiplex PCR assay. For the multiplex PCR, a mixture combining 60 forward primers for TCR Vbeta segments and 13 reverse primers for TCR Jbeta segments was used. The CDR3 region of rearranged TCR beta genes was amplified from genomic DNA with a multiplex PCR assay. The amplified TCR beta libraries were sequenced on the Illumina HiSeq System as 87-base-pair reads. In the original analysis: Across the roughly 640 repertoires, a later analysis counted 80 million or so unique TCR beta chains, about 10 million of which were shared by at least two donors. To remove PCR and sequencing errors, raw reads were error-corrected and collapsed into unique sequences using a nearest-neighbor algorithm that merged closely related sequences. CDR3 sequences were aligned to IMGT reference sequences to assign V, D and J gene segments. For a sequence to be retained, a match of at least six nucleotides was required to both a V gene segment and a J gene segment. A rearrangement was called productive if the CDR3 had no stop codons and remained in frame with V and J, and every other rearrangement was called non-productive. Following IMGT convention, CDR3 was defined as the stretch from the second conserved V-encoded cysteine up to the conserved J-encoded phenylalanine. In an earlier analysis of more than 550 of the donors, sequences lacking an unambiguous match to a single V gene segment were excluded. An earlier analysis of fewer than 650 of the donors classified V segments as functional when productive rearrangements were above 56.7% and as segregating when the standard deviation between donors was above 5%. A statistical classification framework was built for diagnosing cytomegalovirus status from the catalog of TCR beta chain sequences. In a later analysis, V and J genes were assigned by comparing TCR nucleotide sequences against IMGT/GENE-DB human TR gene sequences. A later analysis assigned CDR3 sequences and most-parsimonious VDJ recombination scenarios with the TCRdist pipeline. A later analysis defined each TCR beta chain by its CDR3 amino acid sequence plus V-gene family, and excluded reads lacking a unique V-gene family. To address suspected cross-contamination and a sequencing artifact, a later analysis removed some 620 highly shared, low-generation-probability nucleotide sequences. For each public chain, a later analysis derived a clonal expansion index from normalized ranks of inferred template counts within each repertoire. A later analysis computed generation probabilities with a VDJ recombination model fitted to out-of-frame rearrangements, and checked the results against IGoR. In a later analysis, hypergeometric tests were used to score TCR-TCR, TCR-HLA and TCR-CMV co-occurrence, with a repertoire-size bias correction applied to TCR pairs. False discovery rates were estimated in a later analysis by permuting HLA or CMV assignments 20 times. A later analysis grouped co-occurring TCRs with DBSCAN, adding TCRdist sequence similarity when clustering within HLA-allele-positive subsets. For co-occurrence clustering, repertoires with fewer than 30,000 or more than 120,000 public chains were excluded, along with five repertoires with anomalous nucleotide sharing. Entries here come from immuneACCESS through TCRdb and include only in-frame sequences with V and J called. Some clones fail to appear in such tables; in the studies checked, an unresolved V gene covers under half of the shortfall, and the cause of the remainder is unknown. For V, J and clone size, that table is used; D and trimming come from the DNA. This sample comprises more than 30,000 clones, 70% to 85% of them detected only once. The ten largest clones represent roughly 6% of the sample.

These data are taken from a study of cytomegalovirus exposure and HLA in healthy donors (dated 2017 in TCRdb). Regarding the research as a whole: An earlier analysis of several hundred of the donors reported approximately 300 Gb of sequence data and 95 million to 120 million unique TCR beta sequences obtained from about 179 million T cells. The T cell repertoires of around 730 subjects were profiled by immunosequencing and related to cytomegalovirus serostatus. In a later analysis, previously published TCR beta repertoires from 500 to 750 donors were re-analyzed and high-resolution HLA genotyping was added so that TCR occurrence patterns could be studied. In an earlier analysis of 500 to 650 of the donors, high-throughput TCR beta sequencing was used to judge whether each TCR beta V gene segment behaved as functional or pseudogenic. Donor age, sex, ethnicity and CMV serostatus were compiled together with the repertoire data. The study aimed to test whether cataloging public T cell receptors could reveal signatures of past pathogen exposure. HLA typing included class I and class II loci at four-digit resolution. A separate validation cohort of over 95 different subjects was used in addition to the roughly 700-subject first cohort. On average, around 200,000 unique TCR beta nucleotide sequences were sequenced per donor among more than 350 genotyped donors of the cohort, with roughly 18% of those sequences being non-productive. To predict cytomegalovirus infection status, the study combined high-throughput TCR immunosequencing, statistical association of individual TCRs with disease status, and machine learning. The later analysis used no new phenotypic data to find candidate immune exposures, relying instead on TCR beta sequences and their occurrence across donors. Typing coverage varied by locus: roughly 629-640 donors for A, B, C, DRB1 and DQB1; under 550 for DQA1; about 590 for DPA1; under 490 for DPB1. About 330 gigabases of sequencing data and approximately 91 million unique TCR sequences made up an early release that covered 500 to 650 HLA-typed donors. The genetic ancestry cluster associated with self-reported Caucasian donors included 81% of the roughly 400 genotyped donors. A later genetic analysis took genome-wide SNP genotypes for about three fifths of the 666 donors and used that subset as a discovery cohort. Because of strong linkage in the cohort, five DR-DQ haplotypes were treated as single units for association and clustering. All discovery cohort repertoires had been generated on a single sequencing platform.

The paper as a whole reports these results and caveats: In the study, 150 to 200 TCR beta chains were listed as associated with cytomegalovirus. In vitro tests confirmed that a few of the cytomegalovirus-associated TCR beta chains recognize cytomegalovirus antigens. The cohort was sequenced for TCR beta chains only, and without alpha or paired-chain data the features that could be detected were limited. Sequencing depth was assumed to be roughly uniform across donors in the presence/absence analyses, though that assumption may not hold. The authors suggested that the approach could potentially be extended to other disease states and immunological phenotypes. Most CMV-associated TCR beta chains appeared to be HLA-restricted in a later analysis, and the HLA associations seemed to be driven largely by CMV exposure. While some public TCRs were present in many individuals, most TCR sequences turned up only very rarely across donors. The classifier was reported to diagnose cytomegalovirus status with high specificity and sensitivity in both the original cohort and the validation cohort. A further reported finding was that TCR beta sequences accurately predicted the HLA-A and HLA-B alleles for most subjects in the first cohort. Correlated functional status among segregating V segments might reflect linkage disequilibrium, but an unknown experimental factor could not be ruled out. Because some donors lacked HLA typing at each locus, the association tests relied only on the typed subset. In a later analysis, TCR association rates were found to vary across HLA loci, with the most associated TCRs seen for DRB1 alleles and the fewest for HLA-C alleles. Because counts were too low, 15 to 20 rarely observed V segments, including chromosome 9 orphons, were left out of the earlier analysis of 500 to 750 of the donors. The sequencing pipeline was judged likely to have produced a cluster of highly shared sequence variants as a technical artifact. In a later genetic analysis, fewer N-insertions in productive TCRs were reported among donors in an Asian-associated ancestry cluster than the roughly 700-donor mean. The only immune exposure information available for the cohort was CMV serostatus. Some IMGT-functional V segments, including TRBV6-2 and TRBV6-3, could not be distinguished by the 87-base-pair reads and were therefore excluded. When HLA alleles, especially DR and DQ, strongly co-occurred, attributing TCR associations to individual alleles was difficult. An association between a missense DCLRE1C variant and V-gene and J-gene trimming of TCR beta chains was found in a later genetic analysis and replicated in an independent cohort. In an earlier analysis of about 550 of the donors, most TCR beta V segments were observed in productive rearrangements about 87% or about 30% of the time, broadly matching IMGT annotations. In a later analysis, HLA-associated TCR beta chains were found to be more clonally expanded and to have lower generation probabilities than equally common non-associated chains. A later analysis reported that several top co-occurrence clusters appeared linked to parvovirus B19, influenza, CMV and Epstein-Barr virus. A later analysis associated 16,951 TCR beta sequences with specific HLA alleles at a false discovery rate of 0.05.

The cohort was made up of approximately 700 healthy bone marrow donors. At the time of sampling, every cohort member was nominally healthy, though immune exposures that went unrecorded were likely present. The donor tested CMV seronegative, placing the donor among the 350 or so seronegative members of the cohort. A peripheral blood sample was collected from each donor, and TCR beta sequencing was performed on peripheral blood mononuclear cells. The Qiagen DNeasy Blood Extraction Kit was used to extract genomic DNA from the blood cell samples. The TCR was taken from a man aged 25-40 years in good health and CMV-seronegative. Sequencing was performed on PBMCs. The chain is assembled from TRBV29-1 and TRBJ2-5; a stretch of 9 junction bases matches TRBD1. With the DNA end fitting TRBJ2-7 better, the J assignment may be wrong. In nucleotide form, the sequence is TGCAGCGTTGCACAGGGGGCTTCCGAGCAGTACTTC. Its amino acids are CSVAQGASEQYF.